This entry lists 4 T cell receptor beta chains sequenced from one sample in a study of T cell repertoires in cytomegalovirus infection. Antigen specificity for these receptors is unknown. Each CDR3 protein gets one entry after TCRdb re-called the reads with MiXCR. The sample has approximately 340,000 distinct CDR3 sequences, roughly 28% seen once. The material was cultured PBMCs, obtained from culture after CMV antigen stimulation. The receptors shown here come from a human donor in good health (CMV status not recorded). Some clones in this sample may be carry-over from other donors' samples.

This clonotype appeared many times. The DNA for the CDR3 is TGTGCCAGCAGTTTTGGCGAAGGTAGGCCGGCTTTCTTT. Translated, it gives CASSFGEGRPAFF. The chain links TRBV12-3 or TRBV12-4 to TRBJ1-1, with D unresolved. The CDR3 has 13 residues. V lost 3 bases and J lost 11, with 16 bases in between.

This chain joins TRBV6-5 and TRBJ2-1; D unclear. Germline CDR1 is MNHEY and CDR2 is SVGAGI. This CDR3 is 15 amino acids long. V lost 6 bases and J lost 4, with 16 bases in between. Written as DNA, the CDR3 is TGTGCCAGCAGGAACCGGGCCTACTCATACAATGAGCAGTTCTTC. It encodes CASRNRAYSYNEQFF.

This clonotype was seen many times. The CDR3 DNA reads TGTGCCAGCAGCTTAGGGGGAGGGGCCTACAATGAGCAGTTCTTC. It encodes CASSLGGGAYNEQFF. The chain couples TRBV7-9 to TRBJ2-1; 7 bases align to TRBD2. The CDR3 sequence is 15 residues long. The germline CDR1 and CDR2 sequences are SEHNR and FQNEAQ (reference sequence). V shed 1 base and J 2 bases; nucleotides not matched to a gene: 2.

The chain couples TRBV27 to TRBJ1-5, with unresolved D. Germline assignment: CDR1 MNHEY and CDR2 SMNVEV (reference sequence). V was trimmed by 3 bases and J by 7 bases, leaving 13 bases between them. The CDR3 totals 14 residues. CDR3 amino acids: CASSFQKANQPQHF. For the CDR3, the DNA is TGTGCCAGCAGTTTTCAGAAGGCGAACCAGCCCCAGCATTTT.